This TCR beta chain was captured by sequencing in a study of blood T cells in healthy people across ages. The CDR3 has 14 residues. CDR1 and CDR2 from the germline V gene are SEHNR and FQNEAQ (reference sequence). In the case of this clonotype: The antigen is unknown.

PCR was performed a second time for 7 to 11 cycles using a sample-barcoded 5' primer and a J-beta primer mix. There were at least 3 million CDR3-containing paired-end reads obtained from each sample. TCRdb re-called the 5' RACE reads with MiXCR, one entry per CDR3 protein. The top ten clones hold about 32% of a sample with hundreds of thousands of distinct CDR3 sequences, around half of them seen once. Whole-study results and caveats: Compared with aged donors, long-lived donors showed fewer expanded clones, suggesting selection.

The receptor was derived from an older woman in good health. Source material: blood. This chain uses TRBV7-9 with TRBJ2-5; D possibly uses TRBD1 or TRBD2 (5 bases each). The J call may be wrong; the DNA end is better matched by TRBJ2-7. For the CDR3, the DNA is TGTGCCAGCAGCCCTTCCGGGGCGAACTACGAGCAGTACTTC. This translates into CASSPSGANYEQYF.